The 28 T cell receptor beta chains below were found in one sample sequenced in a study of blood T cell repertoires in COVID-19. Profiling relied on immunoSEQ multiplex PCR, and the TCRdb table lists in-frame clones only, not all of them. This sample has around 200,000 clones, with approximately 85% found just once. The sequencing input was peripheral blood. Every receptor here comes from a woman older than 75 with acute or convalescent COVID-19.

A few counts support this clone. This chain uses TRBV7-9 with TRBJ1-2; D is possibly TRBD1 (6 bases). Trimming took 5 bases from V and 4 from J, leaving 11 bases between them. The CDR3 totals 13 residues. CDR1 and CDR2 (germline): SEHNR, FQNEAQ (reference sequence). This CDR3 reads CASSHGQSYGYTF. The CDR3 region has the DNA TGTGCCAGCAGCCACGGACAGAGCTATGGCTACACCTTC.

The CDR3 region is CASSLAGTTPFTDTQYF. The CDR3 nucleotides are TGTGCCAGCAGCTTAGCAGGGACTACCCCTTTCACAGATACGCAGTATTTT. The chain links TRBV7-2 to TRBJ2-3, with 7 bases lining up with TRBD2. After removal of 0 bases from V and 2 bases from J, the junction contained 8 bases not matched to a gene. There are 17 residues in the CDR3. Per the germline V gene, CDR1 is SGHTA and CDR2 is FQGNSA.

This clone appeared a single time. The V and J genes are TRBV28 and TRBJ1-1; TRBD1 might be the D (6 bases). Trimming left V 6 bases short and J 1 base short, with 15 bases between. The CDR3 runs 15 residues. Germline-derived CDR1 and CDR2 are MDHEN and SYDVKM. CDR3 nucleotide sequence: TGTGCCAGCAGCAACGGGGGGGCGCGGAACACTGAAGCTTTCTTT. Its translation: CASSNGGARNTEAFF.

The chain employs TRBV19 and TRBJ1-5, with a possible D match to TRBD1 (5 bases). V gave up 5 bases and J gave up 2 bases, with 13 bases separating them. This CDR3 has 15 residues. Per germline, CDR1 LNHDA and CDR2 SQIVND (reference sequence). The CDR3 reads CASSWGGAGNQPQHF. As DNA, the CDR3 is TGTGCCAGTAGTTGGGGAGGGGCGGGCAATCAGCCCCAGCATTTT.

V is TRBV12-3 or TRBV12-4 and J is TRBJ1-2; no reliable D call. The CDR3 loop spans 12 amino acids. Trimming stripped 3 bases from V and 2 bases from J, with 4 bases between. In DNA, the CDR3 is TGTGCCAGCAGTTTCGTGAACTATGGCTACACCTTC. Amino acid sequence: CASSFVNYGYTF.

The chain has TRBV24-1 and TRBJ2-1; the D gene is possibly TRBD2 (6 bases). This CDR3 region has 14 residues. Trimming stripped 9 bases from V and 6 bases from J, with 17 bases between. CDR1 is KGHDR and CDR2 is SFDVKD in the germline V gene. CDR3 nucleotides: TGTGCCACCGCCAGAGCCGGGACTCTCAATGAGCAGTTCTTC. Translation: CATARAGTLNEQFF.

The chain uses TRBV30 and TRBJ1-6; tentative D call: TRBD1 (5 bases). V gave up 2 bases and J gave up 3 bases, with 8 bases separating them. Per the germline V gene, CDR1 is GTSNPN and CDR2 is SVGIG (reference sequence). The CDR3 runs 14 residues. The CDR3 DNA is TGTGCCTGGAGTAGCGGGGGCTATAATTCACCCCTCCACTTT. It specifies CAWSSGGYNSPLHF. Looking up the rest from reference TRBV30 and TRBJ1-6 gives the full variable domain: SQTIHQWPATLVQPVGSPLSLECTVEGTSNPNLYWYRQAAGRGLQLLFYSVGIGQISSEVPQNLSASRPQDRQFILSSKKLLLSDSGFYLCAWSSGGYNSPLHFGNGTRLTVT.

The rearrangement links TRBV25-1 to TRBJ2-7; possibly TRBD1 for D (6 bases). This CDR3 spans 12 amino acids. V gave up 11 bases and J gave up 4 bases, with 15 bases separating them. CDR1 and CDR2 (germline): MGHDK, SYGVNS. The CDR3 here is CASQGTVYEQYF. The CDR3 nucleotides read TGTGCCTCACAGGGCACGGTTTACGAGCAGTACTTC.

V gene TRBV6-5 combines with J gene TRBJ2-3, with D uncertain. Germline-derived CDR1 and CDR2 are MNHEY and SVGAGI. This CDR3 is 15 amino acids long. V dropped 0 bases and J dropped 3 bases, with 10 bases sitting between them. CDR3 nucleotide sequence: TGTGCCAGCAGTTACTCTCTCCCACAAACAGATACGCAGTATTTT. Translating it yields CASSYSLPQTDTQYF.

The chain uses TRBV7-9 and TRBJ1-2; possible D gene TRBD1, 5 bases. Germline values: CDR1 SEHNR, CDR2 FQNEAQ (reference sequence). Trimming removed 1 base from V and 6 bases from J, with 18 bases in between. The length of the CDR3 is 16 residues. CDR3 coding DNA: TGTGCCAGCAGCTTAGGGTCAGGGAAGGTCGCTGATGGCTACACCTTC. This encodes CASSLGSGKVADGYTF. The entire variable domain, with the rest obtained from reference TRBV7-9 and TRBJ1-2, is as follows: DTGVSQNPRHKITKRGQNVTFRCDPISEHNRLYWYRQTLGQGPEFLTYFQNEAQLEKSRLLSDRFSAERPKGSFSTLEIQRTEQGDSAMYLCASSLGSGKVADGYTFGSGTRLTVV.

This clone has just one count. The genes are TRBV6-5 and TRBJ2-3; D gene unclear. The ends were cut back, 5 bases at V and 8 bases at J, with 11 bases in the middle. The CDR3 totals 12 residues. CDR1 is MNHEY, CDR2 SVGAGI, per germline. This chain's CDR3 is CASSPWRGTQYF. CDR3 bases: TGTGCCAGCAGTCCCTGGCGCGGTACGCAGTATTTT.

This clone has only one observation. This sequence joins TRBV28 and TRBJ2-2; the D gene is possibly TRBD1 (5 bases). This CDR3 region has 14 residues. The germline V and J ends were trimmed by 0 bases and 7 bases, with 9 bases remaining between them. Germline V gives CDR1 MDHEN, CDR2 SYDVKM. CDR3 nucleotide sequence: TGTGCCAGCAGTTTATGGGGGCAGGTCGGGGAGCTGTTTTTT. Protein product: CASSLWGQVGELFF.

The V call is TRBV6-5, the J call TRBJ1-3; a weak D match, TRBD1 (5 bases). CDR1 is MNHEY and CDR2 is SVGAGI in the germline V gene. The CDR3 contains 15 residues. Between the trimmed V and J ends, which lost 2 bases and 0 bases, there was a span of 8 bases. The CDR3 DNA reads TGTGCCAGCAGTTACCAGGGTAGCTCTGGAAACACCATATATTTT. Translated: CASSYQGSSGNTIYF.

The chain links TRBV5-4 to TRBJ1-4; perhaps TRBD1 as D (6 bases). From germline, CDR1 is SGHNT and CDR2 YYREEE (reference sequence). V shed 4 bases and J shed 0 bases, with 10 bases lying between them. This CDR3 has 15 residues. The CDR3 sequence: CASSPDSATNEKLFF. CDR3 DNA sequence: TGTGCCAGCAGCCCGGACAGTGCAACTAATGAAAAACTGTTTTTT.

The J gene is TRBJ2-1, the V gene TRBV4-1, with D possibly being TRBD1 (5 bases). The CDR3 is 15 amino acids. The germline V and J ends were trimmed by 0 bases and 10 bases, with 16 bases remaining between them. CDR1 is MGHRA and CDR2 is YSYEKL in the germline V gene. This chain's CDR3 is CASSQDLTESWEQFF. CDR3 DNA sequence: TGCGCCAGCAGCCAAGATTTGACAGAGAGTTGGGAGCAGTTCTTC.

The chain employs TRBV7-9 and TRBJ2-3; 9 bases are a match to TRBD2. The CDR3 spans 16 residues. The junction had 10 bases not matched to a gene; V was cut back by 5 bases and J by 4 bases. Germline V CDR1 and CDR2: SEHNR, FQNEAQ (reference sequence). CDR3 protein: CASSRLAGEGSDTQYF. The CDR3 region has the DNA TGTGCCAGCAGCCGTTTAGCGGGAGAGGGGTCAGATACGCAGTATTTT.

The V gene is TRBV7-6, the J gene TRBJ2-7; D not resolved. Germline V CDR1 and CDR2: SGHVS, FNYEAQ. Trimming left V 1 base short and J 0 bases short, with 10 bases between. The CDR3 sequence is 15 residues long. CDR3 DNA sequence: TGTGCCAGCAGCTTAGAGGCACAGAGCTCCTACGAGCAGTACTTC. It is translated as CASSLEAQSSYEQYF.

The CDR3 here is CASRQQGNEQFF. CDR3 sequence (DNA): TGTGCCAGTAGACAACAGGGCAATGAGCAGTTCTTC. This chain connects TRBV19 to TRBJ2-1; D is perhaps TRBD1 (6 bases). The CDR3 is 12 residues long. Germline-derived CDR1 and CDR2 are LNHDA and SQIVND (reference sequence). Trimming shortened V by 6 bases and J by 6 bases, and 9 bases separated the two germline ends.

Only one count was recorded for this clone. V is TRBV7-2 and J is TRBJ1-2; 8 bases agree with TRBD1. CDR3 length: 14 amino acids. Germline loops: CDR1 SGHTA, CDR2 FQGNSA. V trimming: 1 base; J trimming: 4 bases; junction bases outside the gene matches: 2. CDR3 region: CASSLEDRAYGYTF. CDR3 in DNA: TGTGCCAGCAGCTTAGAGGACAGGGCCTATGGCTACACCTTC.

This chain joins TRBV6-6 and TRBJ2-7; weak D call: TRBD2 (6 bases). Germline V lookup: CDR1 MNHNY, CDR2 SVGAGI (reference sequence). V was trimmed by 5 bases and J by 0 bases, leaving 14 bases between them. There are 15 residues in the CDR3. The CDR3 bases are TGTGCCAGCAGTATCGGCGGGACGAGCTCCTACGAGCAGTACTTC. The encoded protein is CASSIGGTSSYEQYF.

The chain employs TRBV18 and TRBJ2-3; D remains ambiguous. Germline lookup yields CDR1 KGHSH and CDR2 LQKENI. V was shortened by 4 bases and J by 0 bases, with 8 bases between the two germline ends. The CDR3 has 14 amino acids. The CDR3 DNA sequence: TGTGCCAGCTCACTCAGACACAGCACAGATACGCAGTATTTT. Encoded protein: CASSLRHSTDTQYF.

This clone was detected many times. The CDR3 DNA sequence: TGTGCCACCAGCAGGACAAATAACTATGGCTACACCTTC. This gives the protein CATSRTNNYGYTF. This rearrangement joins TRBV15 to TRBJ1-2, with D uncertain. Germline CDR1 is LNHNV and CDR2 is YYDKDF (reference sequence). Trimming pared 3 bases from V and 1 base from J, leaving 6 bases between. This CDR3 contains 13 residues.

This chain uses TRBV24-1 with TRBJ2-3; D not certain. The CDR3 covers 16 residues. Germline values: CDR1 KGHDR, CDR2 SFDVKD. V lost 9 bases and J 1 base, leaving 19 bases between the germline ends. The CDR3: CATSDSPSVGTDTQYF. The CDR3 nucleotides are TGTGCCACCTCAGACTCCCCGTCGGTGGGCACAGATACGCAGTATTTT.

The chain employs TRBV28 and TRBJ1-4; no clear D gene. V was pared by 3 bases and J by 4 bases, with 12 bases between. Germline V CDR1 and CDR2: MDHEN, SYDVKM. This CDR3 spans 15 amino acids. The CDR3 loop reads CASSFPGVYNEKLFF. The CDR3 bases are TGTGCCAGCAGTTTCCCCGGGGTGTATAATGAAAAACTGTTTTTT.

CDR3 coding DNA: TGTGCCAGCAGACTCACAGATACGCAGTATTTT. Protein product: CASRLTDTQYF. The rearrangement uses TRBV6-5 and TRBJ2-3; D call uncertain. This CDR3 has 11 residues. Per the germline V gene, CDR1 is MNHEY and CDR2 is SVGAGI. V was cut by 6 bases and J by 2 bases, with 3 bases left in between.

The gene calls are TRBV4-2 and TRBJ1-3; D not resolved. Germline V lookup: CDR1 LGHNA, CDR2 YNFKEQ. This CDR3 comprises 14 residues. V lost 1 base, J lost 4 bases, and 8 bases lay in between. The CDR3 protein is CASSQVPGGNTIYF. CDR3 sequence (DNA): TGTGCCAGCAGCCAAGTTCCGGGGGGAAACACCATATATTTT.

The chain is built from TRBV27 and TRBJ1-2; 11 nucleotides line up with TRBD1. Trimming cost V 5 bases and J 6 bases; bases outside gene matches: 8. The CDR3 has 15 residues. In germline, CDR1 is MNHEY, CDR2 SMNVEV (reference sequence). The CDR3 region is CASSDPWTGGDGYTF. Here the CDR3 DNA reads TGTGCCAGCAGTGACCCCTGGACAGGGGGCGATGGCTACACCTTC.

This CDR3 reads CASSLLGGRQPQHF. CDR3 in DNA: TGTGCCAGCAGCTTATTAGGGGGCAGGCAGCCCCAGCATTTT. The chain recombines TRBV5-8 with TRBJ1-5; 7 bases agree with TRBD1. Germline trimming cut 2 bases from V and 7 bases from J; bases unmatched to any gene: 6. Germline V gene lookup returns CDR1 SGHTS and CDR2 YDEGEE. The CDR3 extends over 14 amino acids. The entire variable domain, with the rest obtained from reference TRBV5-8 and TRBJ1-5, is as follows: EAGVTQSPTHLIKTRGQQATLRCSPISGHTSVYWYQQALGLGLQFLLWYDEGEERNRGNFPPRFSGRQFPNYSSELNVNALELEDSALYLCASSLLGGRQPQHFGDGTRLSIL.